The clone carrying this TCR beta chain was seen only a few times. The sample is drawn from a study of blood T cell repertoires in COVID-19. The overall study: Sources were T cells, B-cell-depleted T cells, or PBMCs; the material itself was cDNA or gDNA.

TCRdb's copy holds only in-frame clones and misses some; the assay was immunoSEQ multiplex PCR. The sample shows roughly 140,000 clones, 81% of them seen only once. Sequenced sample: peripheral blood. The source of this sequence is a human donor in a cohort sampled during active COVID-19.

CDR3 sequence reads: CASSKPQGTYGYTF. The CDR3, as DNA: TGCGCCAGCAGCAAACCCCAGGGGACCTATGGCTACACCTTC. V and J are TRBV5-1 and TRBJ1-2; D might be TRBD1 (6 bases). The CDR3 is 14 residues long. Trimming took 4 bases from V and 4 from J, leaving 14 bases between them. Germline CDR1 reads SGHRS; CDR2 reads YFSETQ. The entire variable domain, with the rest obtained from reference TRBV5-1 and TRBJ1-2, is as follows: KAGVTQTPRYLIKTRGQQVTLSCSPISGHRSVSWYQQTPGQGLQFLFEYFSETQRNKGNFPGRFSGRQFSNSRSEMNVSTLELGDSALYLCASSKPQGTYGYTFGSGTRLTVV.